This T cell receptor (beta chain) was retrieved from a study of shared T cell receptors in the human thymus. This CDR3 has 14 amino acids. The germline gives CDR1 SEHNR, CDR2 FQNEAQ (reference sequence). V was clipped by 3 bases and J by 10 bases; unmatched bases: 7. Libraries were prepared by immunoSEQ multiplex PCR; TCRdb keeps only in-frame clonotypes and omits some of them. The repertoire holds about 660,000 clones, with around 89% as singletons. These data were also filed under a second study, of human thymus T cells. That paper states: Across thymic and blood repertoires, the usage of V and J genes appeared to be biased.

Sequenced input: thymocytes. This receptor was taken from a boy under two years old with a congenital heart defect. The chain carries TRBV7-9 and TRBJ2-1; 9 bases agree with TRBD2. In nucleotides, the CDR3 is TGTGCCAGCAGCTTTAGCGGGAGAGCTAGGGAGCAGTTCTTC. It yields the protein CASSFSGRAREQFF. Variable domain in full (rest from reference TRBV7-9 and TRBJ2-1): DTGVSQNPRHKITKRGQNVTFRCDPISEHNRLYWYRQTLGQGPEFLTYFQNEAQLEKSRLLSDRFSAERPKGSFSTLEIQRTEQGDSAMYLCASSFSGRAREQFFGPGTRLTVL.